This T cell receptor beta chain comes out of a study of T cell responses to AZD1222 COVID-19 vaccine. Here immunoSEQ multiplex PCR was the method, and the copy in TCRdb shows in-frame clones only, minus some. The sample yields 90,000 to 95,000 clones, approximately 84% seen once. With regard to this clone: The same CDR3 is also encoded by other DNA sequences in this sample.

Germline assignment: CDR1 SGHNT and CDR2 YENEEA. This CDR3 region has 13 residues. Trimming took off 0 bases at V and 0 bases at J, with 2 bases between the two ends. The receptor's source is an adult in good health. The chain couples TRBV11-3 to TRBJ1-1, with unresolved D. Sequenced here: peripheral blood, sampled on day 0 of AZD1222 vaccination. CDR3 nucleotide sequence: TGTGCCAGCAGCTTAGATTTGAACACTGAAGCTTTCTTT. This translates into CASSLDLNTEAFF.